One and the same sample provided the 16 T cell receptor beta chains below, sequenced in a study of regulatory dendritic cells for organ transplantation. Generated by immunoSEQ multiplex PCR, the TCRdb table keeps only in-frame clones and is missing some. This repertoire shows 20,000 to 25,000 clones, around two thirds found once; its top ten account for just over 0.9%. The sequenced sample consisted of memory CD4+ T cells from blood. Described subset: CD45RO+ memory T cells. The receptors were sampled from a human donor in good health.

Only one count was recorded for this clone. The chain joins TRBV6-5 to TRBJ1-3; D might be TRBD1 (6 bases). The germline gives CDR1 MNHEY, CDR2 SVGAGI. V shed 4 bases and J shed 0 bases, with 13 bases lying between them. CDR3 length: 16 amino acids. The CDR3 coding sequence is TGTGCCAGCAGTTCCGGACAGTATCGCTCTGGAAACACCATATATTTT. Encoded protein: CASSSGQYRSGNTIYF.

The chain couples TRBV6-6 to TRBJ2-1; weak D call: TRBD1 (5 bases). V was clipped by 7 bases and J by 0 bases, with 16 bases between them. This CDR3 has 16 residues. Per germline, CDR1 MNHNY and CDR2 SVGAGI (reference sequence). The CDR3 nucleotides read TGTGCCAGCACCCAGGACCTCCAGGGCTCCTACAATGAGCAGTTCTTC. Its translation is CASTQDLQGSYNEQFF.

In its sample, this clone was seen once. The chain recombines TRBV6-5 with TRBJ1-4, with 9 bases lining up with TRBD1. The CDR3 consists of 15 residues. Germline trimming cut 5 bases from V and 4 bases from J; bases unmatched to any gene: 5. The germline V gene encodes CDR1 MNHEY and CDR2 SVGAGI. This chain's CDR3 is CASSLTGGNNEKLFF. The CDR3 nucleotides are TGTGCCAGCAGTCTGACAGGGGGAAATAATGAAAAACTGTTTTTT.

The V call is TRBV19, the J call TRBJ2-5; D may be TRBD2 (5 bases). Germline loops: CDR1 LNHDA, CDR2 SQIVND (reference sequence). Trimming left V 9 bases short and J 4 bases short, with 18 bases between. The CDR3 spans 14 residues. DNA of the CDR3: TGTGCCAGACCGCGGCCCCCCCGGGGAGAGACCCAGTACTTC. It specifies CARPRPPRGETQYF.

This clone was seen once. The rearrangement uses TRBV6-5 and TRBJ1-1, with D perhaps TRBD1 (5 bases). Germline CDR1 and CDR2: MNHEY and SVGAGI. The CDR3 loop spans 13 amino acids. V was clipped by 6 bases and J by 8 bases, with 16 bases between them. In DNA form, the CDR3 reads TGTGCCAGCAGGACCCCAAGGGGTCCGGAAGCTTTCTTT. Translating it yields CASRTPRGPEAFF.

The CDR3, as DNA: TGTGCCAGCAGCCGCGATGGACAGGGGCGGATTGGCTACACCTTC. Its protein product is CASSRDGQGRIGYTF. The chain uses TRBV7-8 and TRBJ1-2, with 9 bases aligning to TRBD1. Germline CDR1 reads SGHVS; CDR2 reads FQNEAQ. The J segment lost 7 bases and the V segment lost 5 bases, leaving 11 bases of the junction unmatched. This CDR3 has 15 amino acids.

V gene TRBV18 combines with J gene TRBJ1-2; D might be TRBD1 (5 bases). This CDR3 comprises 16 residues. In germline, CDR1 is KGHSH, CDR2 LQKENI. The germline V and J ends were trimmed by 3 bases and 0 bases, with 14 bases remaining between them. This CDR3 reads CASSPSGGYTNYGYTF. The DNA for the CDR3 is TGTGCCAGCTCACCCAGCGGGGGGTACACTAACTATGGCTACACCTTC.

V usage is TRBV5-5 and J usage is TRBJ2-3; perhaps TRBD1 as D (5 bases). The CDR3 contains 15 residues. CDR1 SGHKS and CDR2 YYEKEE come from the germline V gene (reference sequence). Trimming left V 2 bases short and J 0 bases short, with 10 bases between. The CDR3: CASSLGASSTDTQYF. The CDR3 DNA is TGTGCCAGCAGCTTAGGGGCTTCTAGCACAGATACGCAGTATTTT.

This clone is termed medium-sized (0.01 to 0.1%). V usage is TRBV11-3 and J usage is TRBJ1-1, with TRBD1 matching over 12 bases. Losses at the gene ends were 3 bases for V and 4 bases for J; bases not matched to a gene: 6. In germline, CDR1 is SGHNT, CDR2 YENEEA. CDR3 length: 16 residues. The CDR3 protein is CASSFGTGGAGTEAFF. CDR3 bases: TGTGCCAGCAGCTTCGGGACAGGGGGCGCAGGCACTGAAGCTTTCTTT.

The chain has TRBV9 and TRBJ2-3; 8 bases align to TRBD1. The V gene end was trimmed by 2 bases and the J gene end by 7 bases; junction bases not matched to a gene: 6. Germline loops: CDR1 SGDLS, CDR2 YYNGEE. The length of the CDR3 is 14 residues. In DNA, the CDR3 is TGTGCCAGCAGCGTCGTGGACAGGGCTCATACGCAGTATTTT. This codes for CASSVVDRAHTQYF.

CDR3 sequence: CASSTGQATSGNTIYF. In DNA, the CDR3 is TGTGCCAGCTCAACGGGACAGGCCACCTCTGGAAACACCATATATTTT. The V gene is TRBV18, the J gene TRBJ1-3; 8 nucleotides agree with TRBD1. Germline V gene data show CDR1 as KGHSH and CDR2 as LQKENI. V lost 5 bases to trimming and J lost 0 bases; unmatched junction nucleotides: 6. The CDR3 sequence is 16 residues long.

This clone has only one observation. This rearrangement joins TRBV7-8 to TRBJ2-7; TRBD1 matches at 10 bases. The CDR3 totals 17 residues. V lost 1 base, J lost 0 bases, and 6 bases stayed unmatched. Looked up from germline, CDR1 is SGHVS and CDR2 is FQNEAQ. This CDR3 is CASSLGGTGVSSYEQYF. Written as DNA, the CDR3 is TGTGCCAGCAGCTTAGGGGGGACAGGGGTTAGCTCCTACGAGCAGTACTTC.

Written as DNA, the CDR3 is TGTGCCAGCAGTGGGACAGGGGGAGGTGGCTACACCTTC. Translating gives CASSGTGGGGYTF. The rearrangement uses TRBV2 and TRBJ1-2; 10 bases agree with TRBD1. Unmatched junction bases numbered 3, after V lost 4 bases and J lost 7 bases. CDR1 SNHLY and CDR2 FYNNEI come from the germline V gene. The CDR3 is 13 amino acids.

The chain employs TRBV11-3 and TRBJ1-5, with 7 bases lining up with TRBD1. Germline loops: CDR1 SGHNT, CDR2 YENEEA. V dropped 2 bases and J dropped 4; count of bases not matched to a gene: 11. The CDR3 contains 17 residues. CDR3 protein: CASSLSPRTGVNQPQHF. CDR3 bases: TGTGCCAGCAGCTTATCCCCCCGGACAGGCGTTAATCAGCCCCAGCATTTT.

The V and J genes are TRBV11-3 and TRBJ2-2; D not certain. The CDR3 is 14 residues long. Between the trimmed V and J ends, which lost 3 bases and 5 bases, there was a span of 10 bases. CDR1 SGHNT and CDR2 YENEEA come from the germline V gene. CDR3 in amino acids: CASSLSPSTGELFF. As DNA, the CDR3 is TGTGCCAGCAGCTTGAGCCCAAGTACCGGGGAGCTGTTTTTT.

This sequence joins TRBV2 and TRBJ2-3, with D possibly TRBD2 on 6 matching bases. The germline CDR1 and CDR2 sequences are SNHLY and FYNNEI. V was shortened by 6 bases and J by 1 base, with 11 bases between the two germline ends. The CDR3 loop spans 14 amino acids. The CDR3 DNA sequence: TGTGCCAGCAGATTAGCGGCCGGCACAGATACGCAGTATTTT. Its translation: CASRLAAGTDTQYF.